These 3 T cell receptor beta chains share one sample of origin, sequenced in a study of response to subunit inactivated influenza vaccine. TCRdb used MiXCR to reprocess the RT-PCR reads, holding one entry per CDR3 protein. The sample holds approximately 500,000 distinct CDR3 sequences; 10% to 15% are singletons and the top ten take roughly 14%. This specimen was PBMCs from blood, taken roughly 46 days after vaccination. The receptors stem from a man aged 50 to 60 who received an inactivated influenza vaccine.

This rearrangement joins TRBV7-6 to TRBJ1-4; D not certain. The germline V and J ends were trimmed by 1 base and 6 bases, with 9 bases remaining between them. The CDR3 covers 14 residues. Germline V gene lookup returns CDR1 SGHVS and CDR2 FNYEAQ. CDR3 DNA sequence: TGTGCCAGCAGCTTAGGGGCAGTAGATGAAAAACTGTTTTTT. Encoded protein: CASSLGAVDEKLFF.

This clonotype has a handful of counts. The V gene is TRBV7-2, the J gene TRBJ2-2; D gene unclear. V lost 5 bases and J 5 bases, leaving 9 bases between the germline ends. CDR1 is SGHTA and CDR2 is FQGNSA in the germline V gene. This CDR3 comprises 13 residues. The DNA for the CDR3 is TGTGCCAGCAGCCTCCATGGGACCGGGGAGCTGTTTTTT. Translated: CASSLHGTGELFF. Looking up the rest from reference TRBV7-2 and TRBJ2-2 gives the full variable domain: GAGVSQSPSNKVTEKGKDVELRCDPISGHTALYWYRQSLGQGLEFLIYFQGNSAPDKSGLPSDRFSAERTGGSVSTLTIQRTQQEDSAVYLCASSLHGTGELFFGEGSRLTVL.

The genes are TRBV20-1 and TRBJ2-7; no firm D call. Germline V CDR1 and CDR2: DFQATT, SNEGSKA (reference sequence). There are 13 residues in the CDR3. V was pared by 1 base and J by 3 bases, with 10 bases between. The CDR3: CSARGNWVYEQYF. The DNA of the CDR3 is TGCAGTGCTAGAGGTAATTGGGTCTACGAGCAGTACTTC.